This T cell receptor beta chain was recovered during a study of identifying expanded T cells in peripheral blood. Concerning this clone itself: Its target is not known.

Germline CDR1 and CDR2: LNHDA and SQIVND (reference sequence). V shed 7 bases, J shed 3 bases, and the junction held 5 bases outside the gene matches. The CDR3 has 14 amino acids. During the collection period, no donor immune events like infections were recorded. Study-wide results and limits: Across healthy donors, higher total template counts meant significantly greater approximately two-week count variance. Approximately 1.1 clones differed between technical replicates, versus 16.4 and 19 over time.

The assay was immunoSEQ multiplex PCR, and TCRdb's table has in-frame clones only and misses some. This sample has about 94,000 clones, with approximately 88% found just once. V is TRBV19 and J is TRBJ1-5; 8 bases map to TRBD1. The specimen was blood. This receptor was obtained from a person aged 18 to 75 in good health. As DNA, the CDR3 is TGTGCCAGTAACAGGGGGGACCTCAATCAGCCCCAGCATTTT. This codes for CASNRGDLNQPQHF.